One sample yielded the 32 T cell receptor beta chains listed below, sequenced in a study of CD8+CD57+ T cells in acquired aplastic anemia. TCR beta VDJ and CDR3 profiles were obtained from a genomic DNA template. One entry per CDR3 protein results from TCRdb running MiXCR on the reads. Of 200,000 or so distinct CDR3 sequences listed, 48% are singletons. Patients who underwent sequencing had shown CD8+CD57+ cell expansion by flow cytometry. Sequenced sample: sorted CD4+, CD8+, or CD8+CD57+ T cells (not recorded which) from PBMCs. These receptors were collected from a human donor with aplastic anemia.

Of note for this clonotype: An end of the junction differs from the germline gene, which may be a read error. This chain connects TRBV15 to TRBJ2-5, with a tentative D call TRBD1 (5 bases). Germline CDR1 and CDR2: LNHNV and YYDKDF (reference sequence). The CDR3 covers 13 residues. Written as DNA, the CDR3 is TGTGCCACCAGTAGAGATTATCAGGGGACCCAGTACTTC. Amino acids: CATSRDYQGTQYF. The whole variable domain, filled in from reference TRBV15 and TRBJ2-5, reads DAMVIQNPRYQVTQFGKPVTLSCSQTLNHNVMYWYQQKSSQAPKLLFHYYDKDFNNEADTPDNFQSRRPNTSFCFLDIRSPGLGDTAMYLCATSRDYQGTQYFGPGTRLLVL.

This clonotype was detected ten times or more. J is TRBJ2-7 and V is TRBV4-1, with TRBD1 matching 8 bases. V trimming: 5 bases; J trimming: 1 base; junction bases outside the gene matches: 4. Germline CDR1 MGHRA, CDR2 YSYEKL. The CDR3 extends over 14 amino acids. CDR3: CASSYTGGSYEQYF. The DNA of the CDR3 is TGCGCCAGCAGCTACACAGGGGGGTCCTACGAGCAGTACTTC.

For this clonotype: Without the conserved terminal phenylalanine or tryptophan, this CDR3 likely stems from a read error. The chain has TRBV10-1 and TRBJ2-5; no reliable D call. Between the trimmed V and J ends, which lost 2 bases and 0 bases, there was a span of 10 bases. There are 15 residues in the CDR3. Germline CDR1 is WNHNN and CDR2 is SYGVQD (reference sequence). CDR3 protein: CASSERDKYQETQYL. CDR3 coding DNA: TGCGCCAGCAGTGAGCGAGACAAGTACCAAGAGACCCAGTACCTC.

This clonotype was observed many times. The chain carries TRBV11-3 and TRBJ2-5, with 7 bases lining up with TRBD1. After removal of 5 bases from V and 2 bases from J, the junction contained 5 bases not matched to a gene. CDR3 length: 14 residues. CDR1 is SGHNT, CDR2 YENEEA, per germline. CDR3: CASSQRTGQETQYF. The CDR3 DNA is TGTGCCAGCAGCCAACGGACAGGACAAGAGACCCAGTACTTC.

In its sample, this clonotype was seen once. The V and J genes are TRBV19 and TRBJ2-3; D may be TRBD2 (5 bases). The CDR3 has 13 residues. Trimming shortened V by 5 bases and J by 0 bases, and 6 bases separated the two germline ends. Germline V lookup: CDR1 LNHDA, CDR2 SQIVND (reference sequence). The CDR3 spells CASSGGSTDTQYF. CDR3 DNA: TGTGCCAGTAGTGGCGGGAGCACAGATACGCAGTATTTT.

V is TRBV7-9 and J is TRBJ2-7, with 11 nucleotides matching TRBD2. Germline assignment: CDR1 SEHNR and CDR2 FQNEAQ (reference sequence). The CDR3 contains 15 residues. V dropped 5 bases and J dropped 5; count of bases not matched to a gene: 8. The CDR3 loop reads CASSTGTSGTNEQYF. The CDR3 DNA reads as TGTGCCAGCAGCACCGGGACTAGCGGAACCAACGAGCAGTACTTC.

Worth noting for this clonotype: A much bigger clone sits one base away, suggesting this may be a read error. The V call is TRBV7-2, the J call TRBJ2-1, with a weak D call TRBD1 (6 bases). Trimming cost V 11 bases and J 1 base, with 15 bases left between them. Germline loops: CDR1 SGHTA, CDR2 FQGNSA. The CDR3 runs 14 residues. The CDR3 sequence: CAARQGLSYNEQFF. The CDR3 DNA is TGTGCCGCCAGGCAGGGGCTGTCCTACAATGAGCAGTTCTTC.

The gene calls are TRBV5-1 and TRBJ1-2; D is ambiguous. Germline values: CDR1 SGHRS, CDR2 YFSETQ. The ends were cut back, 0 bases at V and 8 bases at J, with 11 bases in the middle. This CDR3 has 13 amino acids. The CDR3: CASSLGPGQGYTF. CDR3 nucleotide sequence: TGCGCCAGCAGCTTGGGGCCCGGGCAAGGCTACACCTTC. Based on the CDR3 plus reference TRBV5-1 and TRBJ1-2, the full variable domain is KAGVTQTPRYLIKTRGQQVTLSCSPISGHRSVSWYQQTPGQGLQFLFEYFSETQRNKGNFPGRFSGRQFSNSRSEMNVSTLELGDSALYLCASSLGPGQGYTFGSGTRLTVV.

In its sample, this clonotype was seen many times. The chain carries TRBV19 and TRBJ2-5; TRBD1 matches 9 bases. Looked up from germline, CDR1 is LNHDA and CDR2 is SQIVND (reference sequence). This CDR3 region has 16 residues. V was pared by 7 bases and J by 0 bases, with 9 bases of the junction left unmatched. The CDR3 DNA follows: TGTGCCAGTACCACTCGGGGGACAGGGAACCAAGAGACCCAGTACTTC. Protein: CASTTRGTGNQETQYF.

In the case of this clonotype: A much bigger clone sits one base away, suggesting this may be a read error. The chain employs TRBV5-4 and TRBJ2-1, with D possibly matching TRBD1 (6 bases). The CDR3 has 15 residues. CDR1 and CDR2 from the germline V gene are SGHNT and YYREEE (reference sequence). CDR3 loop: CASSLWGTTHAGQLF. CDR3 DNA: TGTGCCAGCAGCTTGTGGGGGACAACGCATGCAGGGCAGCTCTTC.

With regard to this clonotype: One end of the junction is discordant with germline, which a read error may explain. The rearrangement joins TRBV25-1 to TRBJ1-1; D gene uncertain. From germline, CDR1 is MGHDK and CDR2 SYGVNS. The CDR3 sequence is 13 residues long. CDR3 sequence reads: CASSEGFYTEAFF. The CDR3 DNA reads as TGTGCCAGCAGTGAAGGGTTCTACACTGAGGCTTTCTTT.

At least ten counts were recorded for this clonotype. The V call is TRBV19, the J call TRBJ1-1; D uncertain. This CDR3 has 16 amino acids. The germline V gene has CDR1 LNHDA and CDR2 SQIVND (reference sequence). V was clipped by 4 bases and J by 4 bases, with 19 bases between them. CDR3 sequence: CASSTVRLVGVTEAFF. In DNA form, the CDR3 reads TGTGCCAGTAGTACCGTTAGACTAGTCGGCGTCACTGAAGCTTTCTTT.

This clonotype came up a few times. V and J are TRBV6-5 and TRBJ2-1; the D is unclear. The CDR3 loop spans 12 amino acids. Germline V gene lookup returns CDR1 MNHEY and CDR2 SVGAGI. V gave up 2 bases and J gave up 6 bases, with 5 bases separating them. CDR3 in amino acids: CASSYPVNEQFF. In nucleotides, the CDR3 is TGTGCCAGCAGTTACCCGGTCAATGAGCAGTTCTTC.

About this clonotype itself: Possible read error: a much larger clone is one base away. In this CDR3 the conserved last residue, phenylalanine or tryptophan, is missing, so a read error is likely. The J gene is TRBJ2-3, the V gene TRBV2, with 7 bases identical to TRBD2. The CDR3 covers 14 residues. The germline gives CDR1 SNHLY, CDR2 FYNNEI. V trimming: 6 bases; J trimming: 0 bases; junction bases outside the gene matches: 3. DNA for the CDR3: TGTGCCAGCAGGACGACTAGCAGCACAGATACGCAGTATCTT. As protein: CASRTTSSTDTQYL.

The chain has TRBV4-1 and TRBJ1-6, with 9 bases lining up with TRBD1. V lost 0 bases and J lost 9; bases outside the gene matches: 6. CDR1 and CDR2 from the germline V gene are MGHRA and YSYEKL. The CDR3 runs to 16 residues. The CDR3 DNA reads as TGCGCCAGCAGCCAAGATGGAGGGACAGGGACTTCACCCCTCCACTTT. Translation: CASSQDGGTGTSPLHF.

The chain is built from TRBV19 and TRBJ2-3, with 16 bases identical to TRBD2. V gave up 6 bases and J gave up 5 bases; unmatched junction bases: 2. The CDR3 extends over 15 amino acids. The germline V gene has CDR1 LNHDA and CDR2 SQIVND (reference sequence). The CDR3 is CASRGLAGGEDTQYF. CDR3 coding DNA: TGTGCCAGTAGGGGACTAGCGGGAGGGGAAGATACGCAGTATTTT.

The rearrangement uses TRBV11-1 and TRBJ1-1; no firm D call. CDR1 is SGHAT, CDR2 FQDESV, per germline (reference sequence). V shed 5 bases and J shed 0 bases, with 13 bases lying between them. CDR3 length equals 15 residues. CDR3 bases: TGTGCCAGCAGCACTACAATTCTATTGAACACTGAAGCTTTCTTT. Its protein is CASSTTILLNTEAFF.

The chain joins TRBV7-3 to TRBJ2-3, with D perhaps given as TRBD1 or TRBD2 (5 bases each). Trimming removed 8 bases at V and 0 bases at J, with 12 bases between. Germline V CDR1 and CDR2: SGHTA, FQGTGA. The CDR3 loop spans 14 amino acids. In DNA, the CDR3 is TGTGCCAGCTCATCGGGACCTAGCACAGATACGCAGTATTTT. As protein: CASSSGPSTDTQYF.

This sequence joins TRBV2 and TRBJ1-6, with D perhaps matching TRBD1 (6 bases). The CDR3 contains 15 residues. Germline CDR1 is SNHLY and CDR2 is FYNNEI. V was trimmed by 4 bases and J by 6 bases, leaving 13 bases between them. The CDR3 DNA reads TGTGCCAGCAGTGGATTACAGGGTTCTAATTCACCCCTCCACTTT. Its protein is CASSGLQGSNSPLHF.

This clonotype was observed many times. V usage is TRBV15 and J usage is TRBJ1-4; TRBD1 agrees at 10 bases. The germline gives CDR1 LNHNV, CDR2 YYDKDF (reference sequence). The V segment lost 5 bases and the J segment 9 bases; nucleotides outside the gene matches: 9. CDR3 size: 15 residues. CDR3 nucleotide sequence: TGTGCCACCAGCGCGCCCGGGACAGGGGTTCAAAAACTGTTTTTT. Its protein is CATSAPGTGVQKLFF. Variable domain in full (rest from reference TRBV15 and TRBJ1-4): DAMVIQNPRYQVTQFGKPVTLSCSQTLNHNVMYWYQQKSSQAPKLLFHYYDKDFNNEADTPDNFQSRRPNTSFCFLDIRSPGLGDTAMYLCATSAPGTGVQKLFFGSGTQLSVL.

This clonotype was recorded at least ten times. The chain links TRBV6-4 to TRBJ2-3; D assignment may be TRBD1 or TRBD2 (6 bases each). Per germline, CDR1 MRHNA and CDR2 SNTAGT. This CDR3 has 14 amino acids. Deletions cut 6 bases from V and 0 bases from J, with 10 bases between. The chain's CDR3 is CASRRGDSTDTQYF. The CDR3 region has the DNA TGTGCCAGCAGGAGGGGGGATAGCACAGATACGCAGTATTTT.

This clonotype was observed many times. CDR3 in DNA: TGTGCCAGCAACCTGAGACTAGCGGGACCCTACGAGCAGTACTTC. This sequence encodes CASNLRLAGPYEQYF. This chain uses TRBV5-5 with TRBJ2-7, with 11 bases that match TRBD2. Trimming took 6 bases from V and 2 from J; bases not matched to a gene: 7. The CDR3 contains 15 residues. From germline, CDR1 is SGHKS and CDR2 YYEKEE (reference sequence). Based on the CDR3 plus reference TRBV5-5 and TRBJ2-7, the full variable domain is DAGVTQSPTHLIKTRGQQVTLRCSPISGHKSVSWYQQVLGQGPQFIFQYYEKEERGRGNFPDRFSARQFPNYSSELNVNALLLGDSALYLCASNLRLAGPYEQYFGPGTRLTVT.

As for this clonotype: A much more abundant neighbour one base away suggests this may be a read error. V and J are TRBV7-9 and TRBJ2-7; possibly TRBD2 for D (5 bases). The CDR3 sequence is 15 residues long. V dropped 4 bases and J dropped 2 bases, with 15 bases sitting between them. Germline values: CDR1 SEHNR, CDR2 FQNEAQ (reference sequence). The CDR3 loop reads CASSSSTGSAYEQYF. The DNA of the CDR3 is TGTGCCAGCAGCTCTAGTACGGGGTCGGCCTACGAGCAGTACTTC.

This clonotype was seen only a few times. The V gene is TRBV10-1, the J gene TRBJ1-5; D might be TRBD1 (6 bases). CDR1 and CDR2 from the germline V gene are WNHNN and SYGVQD (reference sequence). V shed 4 bases and J shed 6 bases, with 10 bases lying between them. The CDR3 length is 13 residues. CDR3 residues: CASSGGLGQPQHF. CDR3 DNA sequence: TGCGCCAGCAGTGGGGGGCTCGGTCAGCCCCAGCATTTT.

This clonotype was seen a single time. The chain is built from TRBV9 and TRBJ2-3, with 9 bases identical to TRBD1. The CDR3 is made up of 15 amino acids. In germline, CDR1 is SGDLS, CDR2 YYNGEE. V was pared by 2 bases and J by 5 bases, with 6 bases of the junction left unmatched. The CDR3 sequence is CASSVTGGVVDTQYF. In DNA, the CDR3 is TGTGCCAGCAGCGTGACAGGGGGAGTTGTAGATACGCAGTATTTT.

This clonotype was counted only a few times. The chain links TRBV29-1 to TRBJ2-3; D uncertain. V lost 4 bases and J lost 0, with 8 bases in between. Germline V CDR1 and CDR2: SQVTM, ANQGSEA. The CDR3 is 13 amino acids. This chain's CDR3 is CSVVVSSTDTQYF. The CDR3 DNA follows: TGCAGCGTTGTGGTATCTAGCACAGATACGCAGTATTTT.

CDR3 bases: TGTGCCACCAGCAGAGGACAGGGTCCCTACGAGCAGTACTTC. Translation gives CATSRGQGPYEQYF. The J gene is TRBJ2-7, the V gene TRBV15, with TRBD1 identical over 7 bases. CDR1 and CDR2 from the germline V gene are LNHNV and YYDKDF (reference sequence). The CDR3 contains 14 residues. Trimming took 1 base from V and 2 from J; bases not matched to a gene: 2.

The V gene is TRBV30, the J gene TRBJ1-1; 9 bases fit TRBD1. CDR1 GTSNPN and CDR2 SVGIG come from the germline V gene (reference sequence). J gave up 4 bases and V 3 bases, and 18 bases lay outside the gene matches. The CDR3 length is 18 residues. The CDR3 nucleotides are TGTGCCTGGAGCCGAACGAACTTAGACAGGGGGATCGTCACTGAAGCTTTCTTT. Translating it yields CAWSRTNLDRGIVTEAFF.

Note on this clonotype: A read error may explain this, as a much larger clone is one base away. This chain joins TRBV12-3 or TRBV12-4 and TRBJ1-2; D is undetermined. The CDR3 covers 16 residues. V was clipped by 4 bases and J by 6 bases, with 21 bases between them. The CDR3 region is CASSSLGSQGLDGYTF. CDR3 bases: TGTGCCAGCAGTTCCCTCGGGTCCCAAGGGCTCGATGGCTACACCTTC.

The V and J genes are TRBV5-4 and TRBJ1-6; D remains unclear. V shed 4 bases and J shed 9 bases, with 14 bases lying between them. In germline, CDR1 is SGHNT, CDR2 YYREEE (reference sequence). The CDR3 is 14 amino acids. The CDR3 here is CASSPGWGGSPLHF. The CDR3 DNA reads TGTGCCAGCAGCCCGGGGTGGGGTGGTTCACCCCTCCACTTT. The full variable domain, rest sourced from reference TRBV5-4 and TRBJ1-6, is ETGVTQSPTHLIKTRGQQVTLRCSSQSGHNTVSWYQQALGQGPQFIFQYYREEENGRGNFPPRFSGLQFPNYSSELNVNALELDDSALYLCASSPGWGGSPLHFGNGTRLTVT.

This clonotype has a handful of counts. The chain's CDR3 is CAIVTPGTHEQYF. CDR3 bases: TGTGCCATAGTCACACCGGGGACTCACGAGCAGTACTTC. The chain is built from TRBV10-3 and TRBJ2-7, with a weak D call TRBD2 (6 bases). V lost 9 bases to trimming and J lost 5 bases, with 17 bases between them. Per germline, CDR1 ENHRY and CDR2 SYGVKD. The CDR3 is 13 residues long.

This clonotype was detected once. V is TRBV29-1 and J is TRBJ1-2; 10 bases are shared with TRBD1. Trimming at V came to 6 bases and at J to 8 bases, leaving 9 bases not matched to a gene. There are 13 residues in the CDR3. Germline V gene data show CDR1 as SQVTM and CDR2 as ANQGSEA. The CDR3 reads CSVEPGQGKGYTF. Here the CDR3 DNA reads TGCAGCGTGGAACCGGGACAGGGGAAGGGCTACACCTTC.